This T cell receptor (beta chain) was identified in a study of T cells in Graves' hyperthyroidism and ophthalmopathy (dated by TCRdb to between 2018 and 2021). In the study overall: Peripheral blood was collected at initial diagnosis, before any treatment. An independent validation cohort of around 19 hyperthyroidism patients and 17 patients who later progressed to ophthalmopathy tested prospective prediction of ophthalmopathy. The paper describes TCR Vbeta CDR3 sequencing of 120 to 150 peripheral blood samples, made up of 40 to 45 ophthalmopathy patients, approximately 73 hyperthyroidism patients and some 17 progressor patients. To identify TCR V-J signatures that set the groups apart, the researchers used a discovery cohort of about a hundred patients, made up of 40 to 45 with Graves' ophthalmopathy and 57 with stable Graves' hyperthyroidism. Once sampling was done, hyperthyroidism patients were given methimazole at a starting dose of 30 mg daily, whereas ophthalmopathy patients were given high-dose intravenous methylprednisolone. The 75 to 100 discovery patients were divided at random into training and test sets in a 7:3 ratio. The study also compared thyroid tissue and blood T-cell repertoires from 6 or 7 Graves' hyperthyroidism patients.

This clonotype turned up a few times. Its target antigen remains unknown. It has no much larger one-base neighbor in the sample; base qualities were not kept. Ophthalmopathy patients had moderately to severely active disease, Clinical Activity Score of at least 3, NOSPECS grade of at least 4, and duration under 3 months. Exclusion was applied to patients with uncontrolled infections, other autoimmune diseases, pregnancy or lactation. Clinical symptoms, serum thyroxine and TRAb, thyroid ultrasound, and orbital computed tomography formed the basis for the diagnoses. Ficoll-Paque density gradient centrifugation was used to isolate PBMCs from 9.5 to 10 ml of fresh peripheral blood. Total RNA was extracted using Trizol reagent, and RNA quality was assessed on an Agilent 2100 Bioanalyzer. Overall study results and their limits: Most expanded thyroid clonotypes (frequency above 0.001) were also detected in blood, suggesting blood repertoires may reflect thyroid immune responses. Sample size was not statistically predetermined, and blinding of investigators to group allocation was not performed. In cross-validation, a model built on a 13 V-J signature told ophthalmopathy apart from stable hyperthyroidism with 85% to 90% sensitivity and roughly 81% specificity, and in testing the same model reached 80%/75%. During validation, the model predicted progression to ophthalmopathy a median of about 6.5 months ahead of onset, with roughly 65% sensitivity and 72% to 80% specificity.

TCR beta CDR3 regions were amplified from RNA transcripts. The first round of RT-PCR for the TCR CDR3 was performed with the HTBI primer set and the Qiagen OneStep RT-PCR kit. The libraries were constructed in a second round of multiplex PCR and then size-selected and purified. Sequencing of the libraries was done on an Illumina HiSeq2000 using paired-end 100 bp reads. In the original analysis: SOAPnuke was used to process the raw data, removing reads that contained adapters or uncalled bases, had a mean Phred below 15, or lacked an exact match to the constant primer or identifier. COPE v1.2.5 was used to merge the high-quality paired reads, and each unique nucleotide sequence was defined as a clonotype. MiTCR v1.1 was used to align the clonotypes against IMGT TRBV, TRBD and TRBJ reference segments. Only V-J combinations with frequency above 0.0001, covering 99.2% of repertoires, were analysed. The TCS score was defined as the ratio of F50 (clonal expansion) to E x V (chaos), calculated using BLOSUM62-based TCRdist between CDR3 peptides within each V-J. Welch's t-statistics and random forest reduced 500 to 650 V-J features to 10 to 15, which were used in a naive Bayes classifier (R e1071). Through fastp at Q25 and MiXCR, TCRdb rebuilt clones from the public reads, retaining in-frame beta chains. CDR3 protein sequences are deduplicated, and each keeps its most common genes and DNA. None of the V and J calls come from the authors' own analysis; TCRdb made them. The sample contains around 500,000 distinct CDR3 sequences, 20% to 25% of them found a single time. About half of the sample goes to the ten largest clones.

CDR1 is given as SGHTA and CDR2 as FQGNSA, both from the germline V gene. From the cysteine through the phenylalanine, the CDR3 covers 14 amino acids. Of the read, only the CDR3 DNA is kept; its 42 bases are in frame from base 1. V loses 4 bases at its end and J loses 5 bases; junction bases beyond the gene matches: 5. The sample consisted of blood. The origin of this receptor is a woman aged 65 to 85 with Graves' ophthalmopathy. The rearrangement combines TRBV7-2 with TRBJ2-7, and TRBD2 aligns with 10 junction nucleotides. Read as DNA, the sequence is TGTGCCAGCAGCTCTAGCGGGAGAGTGGACGAGCAGTACTTC. Protein translation: CASSSSGRVDEQYF.